The next 11 T cell receptor beta chains were all read from a single sample in a study of Graves' ophthalmopathy and Graves' hyperthyroidism. From RNA, the CDR3 regions of TCR beta chains were amplified and sequenced. RT-PCR with HTBI primers came first, then second-round multiplex PCR. TCRdb used MiXCR to reprocess the multiplex PCR reads, holding one entry per CDR3 protein. This sample carries around 1,000,000 distinct CDR3 sequences, roughly 35% of them seen once, and the ten largest clones take around 10%. The sequenced sample consisted of peripheral blood or thyroid tissue (not recorded which). Receptors were obtained from an adult man with Graves' hyperthyroidism.

The V gene is TRBV2, the J gene TRBJ1-6; D ambiguous. There are 15 residues in the CDR3. The V and J ends lost 8 bases and 1 base respectively, with 12 bases between them. Per germline, CDR1 SNHLY and CDR2 FYNNEI. The CDR3 DNA reads TGTGCCAGCGGCATGGGATCGTCCTATAATTCACCCCTCCACTTT. Protein product: CASGMGSSYNSPLHF.

At least ten counts were recorded for this clonotype. The chain combines TRBV9 with TRBJ2-2; D could derive from TRBD1 or TRBD2 (5 bases each). The germline V gene has CDR1 SGDLS and CDR2 YYNGEE. This CDR3 has 14 amino acids. Trimming cost V 1 base and J 6 bases, with 10 bases left between them. The CDR3 is CASSVQGRAGELFF. The CDR3 DNA is TGTGCCAGCAGCGTACAGGGACGCGCCGGGGAGCTGTTTTTT.

This clonotype showed up just a few times. The rearrangement links TRBV5-1 to TRBJ1-1; 7 positions match TRBD1. In germline, CDR1 is SGHRS, CDR2 YFSETQ. The J segment lost 7 bases and the V segment lost 2 bases, leaving 17 bases of the junction unmatched. The CDR3 extends over 17 amino acids. DNA of the CDR3: TGCGCCAGCAGCTTCAGTAGAGCCCCCGGGACAGTTTTTGAAGCTTTCTTT. Its translation: CASSFSRAPGTVFEAFF.

As DNA, the CDR3 is TGTGCCACCGGAGGAGACAGGGGCTACACCTTC. This encodes CATGGDRGYTF. The V and J genes are TRBV24-1 and TRBJ1-2, with D tentatively TRBD1 (6 bases). Germline V gives CDR1 KGHDR, CDR2 SFDVKD. The CDR3 contains 11 residues. V lost 9 bases, J lost 8 bases, and 12 bases lay in between.

The table lists this clonotype with a few counts. The chain couples TRBV20-1 to TRBJ1-1, with D unclear. Germline V gene sequence: CDR1 DFQATT, CDR2 SNEGSKA (reference sequence). This CDR3 has 12 residues. The ends were cut back, 0 bases at V and 5 bases at J, with 7 bases in the middle. The CDR3 here is CSARERATEAFF. CDR3 DNA sequence: TGCAGTGCTAGAGAGAGGGCGACTGAAGCTTTCTTT.

This clonotype was seen more than once but under ten times. The CDR3 nucleotides read TGTGCCAGCAGACGGGCCTACCGCGAAAAACTGTTTTTT. It specifies CASRRAYREKLFF. The chain has TRBV12-3 or TRBV12-4 and TRBJ1-4, with unresolved D. V lost 6 bases and J lost 8, with 13 bases in between. The CDR3 spans 13 residues.

This clonotype has a count of ten or more. V gene TRBV10-3 combines with J gene TRBJ1-1; the D gene is possibly TRBD1 (6 bases). V lost 6 bases and J 0 bases, leaving 8 bases between the germline ends. The CDR3 has 13 residues. In germline, CDR1 is ENHRY, CDR2 SYGVKD. CDR3: CAISDRLNTEAFF. The CDR3 region has the DNA TGTGCCATCAGCGACAGGCTGAACACTGAAGCTTTCTTT.

This clonotype was recorded many times. The chain combines TRBV20-1 with TRBJ1-2; D remains unclear. The CDR3 totals 17 residues. V was shortened by 1 base and J by 0 bases, with 18 bases between the two germline ends. The germline V gene encodes CDR1 DFQATT and CDR2 SNEGSKA (reference sequence). CDR3 coding DNA: TGCAGTGCTAGAGGCACGAACCGGACCGGAGCTAACTATGGCTACACCTTC. Protein product: CSARGTNRTGANYGYTF.

V usage is TRBV7-8 and J usage is TRBJ1-5; no clear D. Germline CDR1 SGHVS, CDR2 FQNEAQ. The length of the CDR3 is 14 residues. Trimming pared 8 bases from V and 4 bases from J, leaving 15 bases between. DNA of the CDR3: TGTGCCAGCTCTTACAACTTAGCAAATCAGCCCCAGCATTTT. This encodes CASSYNLANQPQHF.

This clonotype was seen repeatedly, ten times or more. The chain uses TRBV12-3 or TRBV12-4 and TRBJ2-7; D is ambiguous. The CDR3 contains 11 residues. The germline V and J ends were trimmed by 7 bases and 6 bases, with 10 bases remaining between them. For the CDR3, the DNA is TGTGCCAGCACCTCCGGTAGCGAGCAGTACTTC. Its translation: CASTSGSEQYF.

At least ten counts were recorded for this clonotype. The chain couples TRBV19 to TRBJ1-1, with a weak D call TRBD1 (5 bases). The germline gives CDR1 LNHDA, CDR2 SQIVND (reference sequence). The V gene lost 5 bases and the J gene lost 6 bases, with 13 bases spanning the gap. The CDR3 is 13 amino acids. CDR3 protein: CASSPEAGPEAFF. The DNA of the CDR3 is TGTGCCAGTAGTCCGGAGGCGGGGCCTGAAGCTTTCTTT.